This T cell receptor (beta chain) is from a study of blood T cell repertoires in COVID-19. The CDR3 totals 17 residues. Here immunoSEQ multiplex PCR was the method, and the copy in TCRdb shows in-frame clones only, minus some. The sample includes under 200,000 clones, roughly 86% of them seen just once. The chain couples TRBV21-1 to TRBJ2-1; the table's D gene call, TRBD2, was not cross checked with the DNA. TRBV21-1 is recorded as a pseudogene. This receptor was identified in a woman aged 80 or over in a cohort sampled during active or convalescent COVID-19. Sample: peripheral blood. This CDR3 reads CASSKARPSLRFDEQFF. CDR3 bases: TGTGCCAGCAGCAAAGCCCGGCCTAGCTTGAGATTCGATGAGCAGTTCTTC.